These T cell receptor beta chains were read from a single sample in a study of CD8 T cells in ankylosing spondylitis. TCRdb itself ran the 5' RACE reads through MiXCR, one entry per CDR3 protein. This sample yields 150,000 to 200,000 distinct CDR3 sequences, of which around 18% are seen a single time; about 7.8% belongs to the top ten. Sequenced input: blood, either unsorted or a sorted T cell fraction (not recorded which). These TCRs come from a male donor with ankylosing spondylitis or in good health (not recorded which). Both conserved end residues are part of each CDR3. Each record gives: clone size, J gene, V gene, D gene, CDR3 protein, CDR3 DNA. A D gene is named only where the DNA matches it firmly. Not all rows give a size; the values are once, few, many and, for expanded clones, a class.

many TRBJ1-2 TRBV20-1 - CSVGGRGNGYTF TGCAGTGTCGGGGGAAGGGGGAATGGCTACACCTTC
many TRBJ2-1 TRBV5-1 - CASSLNRDEQFF TGCGCCAGCAGCTTGAACAGGGATGAGCAGTTCTTC
many TRBJ1-5 TRBV4-1 TRBD1 CASSQEQGYSNQPQHF TGCGCCAGCAGCCAAGAACAGGGGTATAGCAATCAGCCCCAGCATTTT
many TRBJ2-7 TRBV28 - CASSSGPLYEQYF TGTGCCAGCAGTTCAGGACCCCTCTACGAGCAGTACTTC
many TRBJ2-1 TRBV14 TRBD2 CASSQGLAGVRQFF TGTGCCAGCAGCCAAGGACTAGCGGGAGTTCGGCAGTTCTTC
many TRBJ2-3 TRBV12-3/TRBV12-4 - CASSPRSDTQYF TGTGCCAGCAGCCCACGATCGGATACGCAGTATTTT
- TRBJ2-1 TRBV6-5 - CASSYMGRYNEQFF TGTGCCAGCAGTTACATGGGGCGGTACAATGAGCAGTTCTTC
many TRBJ1-1 TRBV20-1 - CSASLRLNTEAFF TGCAGTGCTTCCCTTCGCTTGAACACTGAAGCTTTCTTT
few TRBJ1-1 TRBV5-1 - CASSPEGTYTEAFF TGCGCCAGCAGCCCCGAAGGCACCTACACTGAAGCTTTCTTT
many TRBJ1-1 TRBV18 - CASSPPMQGAEAFF TGTGCCAGCTCACCACCAATGCAAGGGGCTGAAGCTTTCTTT
few TRBJ1-2 TRBV19 TRBD1 CASSIQGDYGYTF TGTGCCAGTAGTATCCAGGGGGACTATGGCTACACCTTC
- TRBJ1-2 TRBV7-2 - CASSRGTYGYTF TGTGCCAGCAGCCGGGGGACCTATGGCTACACCTTC
few TRBJ2-1 TRBV2 - CASTAGYAEQFF TGTGCCAGCACTGCAGGGTATGCTGAGCAGTTCTTC
- TRBJ2-7 TRBV19 - CASRPLLSGPSYEQYF TGTGCCAGTAGACCTCTCCTCAGCGGACCTTCCTACGAGCAGTACTTC
many TRBJ1-6 TRBV10-3 TRBD1 CAISGQNNSPLHF TGTGCCATCTCGGGACAGAATAATTCACCCCTCCACTTT
- TRBJ1-1 TRBV6-1 - CASSGSGVYTEAFF TGTGCCAGCAGCGGAAGTGGGGTCTACACTGAAGCTTTCTTT
many TRBJ2-3 TRBV28 - CASSFFQGSPSTDTQYF TGTGCCAGCAGTTTTTTTCAGGGGAGCCCTAGCACAGATACGCAGTATTTT
- TRBJ1-5 TRBV7-2 - CASSSFGPGPKQPQHF TGTGCCAGCAGCTCATTCGGCCCCGGGCCAAAACAGCCCCAGCATTTT
- TRBJ1-1 TRBV4-1 - CASSQEGDWGGTEAFF TGCGCCAGCAGCCAAGAGGGGGACTGGGGCGGCACTGAAGCTTTCTTT
many TRBJ2-3 TRBV4-1 - CASSPWTGTDTQYF TGCGCCAGCAGCCCGTGGACAGGCACAGATACGCAGTATTTT
- TRBJ2-5 TRBV18 - CASSPIPQETQYF TGTGCCAGCTCACCAATCCCCCAAGAGACCCAGTACTTC
many TRBJ1-4 TRBV12-3/TRBV12-4 - CASSRGTTNEKLFF TGTGCCAGCAGTCGGGGGACAACTAATGAAAAACTGTTTTTT
many TRBJ2-1 TRBV7-2 TRBD2 CASSHSALAGDENEQFF TGTGCCAGCAGCCACTCGGCACTAGCGGGAGATGAAAATGAGCAGTTCTTC
- TRBJ2-7 TRBV20-1 TRBD1 CSGRQGVHEQYF TGCAGTGGTCGGCAGGGGGTCCACGAGCAGTACTTC
- TRBJ2-2 TRBV7-9 - CASSLSQGNGELFF TGTGCCAGCAGCTTATCCCAGGGGAACGGGGAGCTGTTTTTT
- TRBJ2-2 TRBV7-2 - CASSLFAVNTGELFF TGTGCCAGCAGCTTGTTCGCGGTGAACACCGGGGAGCTGTTTTTT
- TRBJ1-2 TRBV7-9 - CASSAGLLQASNYGYTF TGTGCCAGCAGCGCCGGGCTCCTCCAGGCCTCTAACTATGGCTACACCTTC
- TRBJ2-4 TRBV10-3 - CAISEGGGGDSAKNIQYF TGTGCCATCAGTGAGGGAGGTGGAGGGGACTCCGCCAAAAACATTCAGTACTTC
many TRBJ2-3 TRBV2 TRBD2 CASSVLAGGTDTQYF TGTGCCAGCAGCGTCCTAGCGGGAGGCACAGATACGCAGTATTTT
many TRBJ2-2 TRBV5-1 TRBD1 CASSLRGTANTGELFF TGCGCCAGCAGCTTGCGAGGGACAGCGAACACCGGGGAGCTGTTTTTT
- TRBJ2-5 TRBV11-2 TRBD2 CASSARLATQQETQYF TGTGCCAGCAGCGCCCGACTAGCGACCCAGCAAGAGACCCAGTACTTC
- TRBJ2-1 TRBV9 - CASSVEGYGTEQFF TGTGCCAGCAGCGTGGAGGGTTACGGCACTGAGCAGTTCTTC
- TRBJ2-5 TRBV29-1 TRBD1 CSVRTGRGRETQYF TGCAGCGTACGGACAGGCCGGGGACGGGAGACCCAGTACTTC